This TCR beta chain emerged from a study of cytomegalovirus exposure and HLA in healthy donors. Per germline, CDR1 SEHNR and CDR2 FQNEAQ (reference sequence). The CDR3 length is 14 residues. Primers: 60 Vbeta forward and 13 Jbeta reverse. Assay used: immunoSEQ multiplex PCR; TCRdb lists only in-frame clones, some missing. The sample has around 99,000 clones; less than 65% are singletons. The V call is TRBV7-9, the J call TRBJ2-5; D gene uncertain. The better agreement between TRBJ2-7 and the DNA end casts doubt on the J call. Specimen: PBMCs. The clonotype was recovered from a woman aged 30 to 39 in good health and CMV-seronegative. This CDR3 is CASSTHVVVYEQYF. The CDR3 nucleotides are TGTGCCAGCAGCACCCACGTGGTCGTCTACGAGCAGTACTTC.